A single sample gave rise to the 11 T cell receptor beta chains below, sequenced in a study of OX40 agonist ivuxolimab in advanced cancers. Produced via immunoSEQ multiplex PCR; TCRdb's table is partial and in-frame only. This table holds more than 50,000 clones, approximately 86% found once. Material: CD4+ or CD8+ T cells sorted from blood, obtained in a trial of the OX40 agonist ivuxolimab. The receptors were sampled from an adult with an advanced solid tumor such as melanoma, head and neck, liver or kidney cancer.

The chain carries TRBV5-1 and TRBJ2-2; no definite D call. The CDR3 covers 16 residues. The V gene's germline CDR1 is SGHRS and CDR2 YFSETQ. V lost 2 bases, J lost 2 bases, and 13 bases lay in between. As DNA, the CDR3 is TGCGCCAGCAGCTTAAGGACGGGCATTAACACCGGGGAGCTGTTTTTT. Its translation is CASSLRTGINTGELFF.

This clone was recorded only once. This sequence joins TRBV27 and TRBJ2-3; no clear D gene. CDR1 is MNHEY and CDR2 is SMNVEV in the germline V gene (reference sequence). The CDR3 contains 20 residues. V shed 6 bases and J shed 0 bases, with 28 bases lying between them. CDR3 bases: TGTGCCAGCAGGCCTTTACTTCTCTTTAGTGGCCACGCTAGCACAGATACGCAGTATTTT. Its protein is CASRPLLLFSGHASTDTQYF.

This rearrangement joins TRBV4-2 to TRBJ2-7; tentatively, D is TRBD2 (6 bases). The CDR3 is 16 amino acids. Germline V gene lookup returns CDR1 LGHNA and CDR2 YNFKEQ. V was cut by 4 bases and J by 0 bases, with 16 bases left in between. The CDR3 bases are TGTGCCAGCAGCCTGCGGGGCAGCGGGTACTCCTACGAGCAGTACTTC. As protein: CASSLRGSGYSYEQYF.

The chain carries TRBV7-2 and TRBJ2-7; tentative D call: TRBD2 (5 bases). The CDR3 spans 14 residues. The germline V gene has CDR1 SGHTA and CDR2 FQGNSA. Trimming left V 2 bases short and J 4 bases short, with 12 bases between. CDR3 bases: TGTGCCAGCAGCTTAATGGCCGGCGGGTACGAGCAGTACTTC. Its translation is CASSLMAGGYEQYF.

This chain uses TRBV5-1 with TRBJ1-2; the D is unclear. There are 13 residues in the CDR3. Deletions cut 3 bases from V and 3 bases from J, with 9 bases between. CDR1 is SGHRS, CDR2 YFSETQ, per germline. The CDR3 loop reads CASSSDGYYGYTF. Written as DNA, the CDR3 is TGCGCCAGCAGCTCGGACGGCTACTATGGCTACACCTTC.

The chain has TRBV6-1 and TRBJ2-5; D is uncertain. The CDR3 has 14 amino acids. The germline CDR1 and CDR2 sequences are MNHNS and SASEGT. V was cut by 1 base and J by 6 bases, with 12 bases left in between. The CDR3 nucleotides read TGTGCCAGCAGTGAAGAAGTCAGTAGAAAGACCCAGTACTTC. Translation gives CASSEEVSRKTQYF.

The chain carries TRBV7-8 and TRBJ2-5; 7 bases match TRBD2. The trim removed 1 base at V and 5 bases at J, leaving 4 bases unmatched. The CDR3 length is 14 residues. Germline CDR1 SGHVS, CDR2 FQNEAQ. As DNA, the CDR3 is TGTGCCAGCAGCTTAGTGGTACTAGCGGAGACCCAGTACTTC. Translated: CASSLVVLAETQYF.

This chain uses TRBV29-1 with TRBJ2-7, with 10 positions matching TRBD1. In germline, CDR1 is SQVTM, CDR2 ANQGSEA. The V segment lost 6 bases and the J segment 5 bases; nucleotides outside the gene matches: 7. This CDR3 contains 13 residues. CDR3 nucleotide sequence: TGCAGCGTGCCCGGACAGGGGGTTAACGAGCAGTACTTC. Amino acid sequence: CSVPGQGVNEQYF.

This clone was found a few times. V and J are TRBV4-1 and TRBJ1-5; D unclear. The germline V gene has CDR1 MGHRA and CDR2 YSYEKL. Between the trimmed V and J ends, which lost 0 bases and 7 bases, there was a span of 10 bases. There are 14 residues in the CDR3. The chain's CDR3 is CASSQETGEQPQHF. The CDR3 DNA reads TGCGCCAGCAGCCAAGAGACCGGCGAACAGCCCCAGCATTTT.

The chain combines TRBV18 with TRBJ2-1; 8 nucleotides agree with TRBD1. The CDR3 is made up of 16 amino acids. After removal of 3 bases from V and 9 bases from J, the junction contained 13 bases not matched to a gene. CDR1 and CDR2 from the germline V gene are KGHSH and LQKENI. The CDR3 loop is CASSPLRTGPSVEQFF. Written as DNA, the CDR3 is TGTGCCAGCTCACCCTTAAGGACAGGGCCTTCAGTTGAGCAGTTCTTC.

This chain uses TRBV7-2 with TRBJ1-2, with 10 bases lining up with TRBD1. Trimming at V came to 5 bases and at J to 8 bases, leaving 5 bases not matched to a gene. Germline V gene data show CDR1 as SGHTA and CDR2 as FQGNSA. The CDR3 consists of 13 residues. This CDR3 is CASSQGQGLGYTF. The CDR3 DNA reads TGTGCCAGCAGCCAGGGACAGGGGTTAGGCTACACCTTC.